This T cell receptor beta chain was identified during a study of blood T cell repertoires in COVID-19. V lost 3 bases and J lost 5; bases outside the gene matches: 10. The CDR3 is 16 amino acids. CDR1 is MNHNS, CDR2 SASEGT, per germline. This clone showed up just once. Generated by immunoSEQ multiplex PCR, the TCRdb table keeps only in-frame clones and is missing some. The sample lists 130,000 to 150,000 clones, around nine tenths occurring once. The TCR was taken from a woman between 40 and 55 years old with acute or convalescent COVID-19. The sequencing sample was made of peripheral blood. This chain uses TRBV6-1 with TRBJ2-5; 9 nucleotides agree with TRBD1. In DNA, the CDR3 is TGTGCCAGCAGTGACGCCCTGGGACAGGGTGGGGAGACCCAGTACTTC. Its protein product is CASSDALGQGGETQYF.